The next 8 T cell receptor beta chains were all read from a single sample in a study of technical replicates of blood from a handful of donors listed by TCRdb under 2017. The library was obtained by the immunoSEQ multiplex PCR assay. TCRdb obtained this table from immuneACCESS and retained in-frame rearrangements with V and J assigned. These tables miss some clones; where compared with another copy, unresolved V genes account for less than half of the shortfall, and the remainder is unexplained. The sample data list 55,000 to 75,000 clones, and approximately 96% of these were observed just once. Under 0.5% of the sample lies in the top ten. The sample taken for sequencing was T cells isolated from PBMCs. The receptors here all came from a human donor in good health.

The gene calls are TRBV18 and TRBJ2-3; 7 bases match TRBD1. J gave up 2 bases and V 2 bases, and 7 bases lay outside the gene matches. The germline CDR1 and CDR2 sequences are KGHSH and LQKENI. This CDR3 is 16 amino acids long. CDR3 residues: CASSPTYRGVTDTQYF. The CDR3 bases are TGTGCCAGCTCACCAACTTACAGGGGTGTCACAGATACGCAGTATTTT.

This CDR3 is CASSPGLAGANTGELFF. Written as DNA, the CDR3 is TGTGCCAGCAGCCCCGGACTAGCGGGAGCGAACACCGGGGAGCTGTTTTTT. The chain joins TRBV7-3 to TRBJ2-2; 13 bases line up with TRBD2. Per the germline V gene, CDR1 is SGHTA and CDR2 is FQGTGA. This CDR3 spans 17 amino acids. V trimming: 5 bases; J trimming: 0 bases; junction bases outside the gene matches: 3.

The chain carries TRBV6-5 and TRBJ2-2, with TRBD1 as a possible D gene (5 bases). V lost 5 bases and J lost 2, with 9 bases in between. The CDR3 loop spans 14 amino acids. The germline CDR1 and CDR2 sequences are MNHEY and SVGAGI. Here the CDR3 DNA reads TGTGCCAGCAGTCCTACAGGAAACACCGGGGAGCTGTTTTTT. This translates into CASSPTGNTGELFF.

The chain links TRBV7-6 to TRBJ2-2; D not resolved. Germline V lookup: CDR1 SGHVS, CDR2 FNYEAQ. The V gene lost 5 bases and the J gene lost 4 bases, with 8 bases spanning the gap. CDR3 size: 13 residues. CDR3 nucleotides: TGTGCCAGCAGCCCCACGGGCACCGGGGAGCTGTTTTTT. Translated, it gives CASSPTGTGELFF.

The rearrangement links TRBV2 to TRBJ2-7; 8 nucleotides match TRBD2. Germline V gene data show CDR1 as SNHLY and CDR2 as FYNNEI. The CDR3 covers 13 residues. V gave up 10 bases and J gave up 2 bases; unmatched junction bases: 7. CDR3 sequence (DNA): TGTGCCATTGATAGCGGGACTACCTACGAGCAGTACTTC. Protein product: CAIDSGTTYEQYF.

This clone was seen a single time. This chain connects TRBV7-2 to TRBJ1-2; D gene unclear. The germline V gene encodes CDR1 SGHTA and CDR2 FQGNSA. CDR3 length: 11 residues. With 4 bases removed from V and 8 bases from J, the gap between germline ends came to 8 bases. The CDR3 DNA reads TGTGCCAGCAGCTCAGATTACGGCTACACCTTC. This encodes CASSSDYGYTF.

This rearrangement joins TRBV2 to TRBJ2-3, with TRBD2 identical over 14 bases. With 6 bases clipped from V and 0 bases from J, the junction kept 5 bases outside the gene matches. This CDR3 is 17 amino acids long. CDR1 is SNHLY and CDR2 is FYNNEI in the germline V gene. CDR3 DNA sequence: TGTGCCAGCAGAGGACTAGCGGGAGGCAGAAGCACAGATACGCAGTATTTT. It is translated as CASRGLAGGRSTDTQYF.

This sequence joins TRBV6-5 and TRBJ1-1; D perhaps matches TRBD1 (6 bases). CDR3 size: 14 residues. The V end lost 5 bases, the J end lost 3 bases, and 13 bases lay between the germline ends. The V gene's germline CDR1 is MNHEY and CDR2 SVGAGI. The CDR3 loop is CASSPYREHTEAFF. For the CDR3, the DNA is TGTGCCAGCAGTCCATACAGGGAGCACACTGAAGCTTTCTTT.